This record covers a single T cell receptor beta chain. V lost 3 bases, J lost 5 bases, and 5 bases stayed unmatched. The CDR3 totals 14 residues. Germline V gives CDR1 KGHSH, CDR2 LQKENI. Produced via immunoSEQ multiplex PCR; TCRdb's table is partial and in-frame only. The sample holds about 38,000 clones, nearly 90% seen once. The data are from a study of T cell changes during pregnancy in multiple sclerosis. The TCR comes from a female donor with multiple sclerosis, enrolled in a pregnancy study. Sequencing was performed on CD4+ T cells from peripheral blood mononuclear cells, taken in the second trimester of pregnancy. V usage is TRBV18 and J usage is TRBJ1-1; 8 positions match TRBD1. CDR3 in DNA: TGTGCCAGCTCACCCGGACAGGGTCAAACTGAAGCTTTCTTT. Protein product: CASSPGQGQTEAFF.